This T cell receptor beta chain was found in a study of cytomegalovirus exposure and HLA in healthy donors. Primers for the PCR totalled 60 Vbeta and 13 Jbeta. The data were produced by immunoSEQ multiplex PCR, yet TCRdb's version contains in-frame clones alone and is incomplete. The sample includes approximately 100,000 clones, just under 80% of them seen just once. General study points: Donor immune exposure was known only as CMV serostatus. In a later analysis, V- and J-gene trimming of beta chains associated with a DCLRE1C missense variant, replicated independently. The study flagged 150 to 200 TCR beta chains as cytomegalovirus-associated.

Germline V gene sequence: CDR1 SGHNT, CDR2 YYREEE (reference sequence). The CDR3 is 16 residues long. J gave up 0 bases and V 4 bases, and 5 bases lay outside the gene matches. A word on this clone: Antigen specificity is unknown.

Sequenced: PBMCs. This chain uses TRBV5-4 with TRBJ2-7, with 12 nucleotides matching TRBD2. This clonotype originated in a woman aged 40 to 50 in good health and CMV-seronegative. The DNA for the CDR3 is TGTGCCAGCAGCCCAGGACTAGCGGGGAACTCCTACGAGCAGTACTTC. This codes for CASSPGLAGNSYEQYF.